Presented here are 15 T cell receptor beta chains from one specimen sequenced in a study of blood T cell repertoires in COVID-19. Method: immunoSEQ multiplex PCR; TCRdb's copy keeps in-frame clones and lacks some. This table has 210,000 or so clones, 80% to 85% appearing once. Specimen: PBMCs or T cells enriched from blood (not recorded which). These receptors originate from a woman in her 50s with acute COVID-19.

The chain couples TRBV4-2 to TRBJ2-1; the match to TRBD2 covers 11 bases. The CDR3 runs to 17 residues. V trimming: 0 bases; J trimming: 4 bases; junction bases outside the gene matches: 5. Germline V gives CDR1 LGHNA, CDR2 YNFKEQ. CDR3 protein: CASSQEALAGGYNEQFF. CDR3 in DNA: TGTGCCAGCAGCCAAGAGGCCCTAGCGGGAGGATACAATGAGCAGTTCTTC.

The chain links TRBV6-2 or TRBV6-3 to TRBJ2-1; the match to TRBD2 covers 9 bases. The germline V gene has CDR1 MNHEY and CDR2 SVGEGT. Trimming at V came to 0 bases and at J to 3 bases, leaving 6 bases not matched to a gene. The CDR3 loop spans 17 amino acids. The CDR3 coding sequence is TGTGCCAGCAGTTACTCGAGCGGGAGGACCGACTACAATGAGCAGTTCTTC. Its translation is CASSYSSGRTDYNEQFF.

V gene TRBV24-1 combines with J gene TRBJ2-1; 10 nucleotides align to TRBD1. Germline CDR1 reads KGHDR; CDR2 reads SFDVKD. The ends lost 4 bases at V and 12 bases at J; junction bases unmatched: 11. The CDR3 covers 15 residues. This CDR3 reads CATSEAGTGEVGQFF. The CDR3 DNA is TGTGCCACCAGTGAGGCCGGGACAGGGGAGGTCGGGCAGTTCTTC.

This rearrangement joins TRBV5-6 to TRBJ2-7; TRBD1 is a possible D gene (5 bases). The germline CDR1 and CDR2 sequences are SGHDT and YYEEEE. CDR3 size: 15 residues. V lost 2 bases, J lost 2 bases, and 14 bases lay in between. The CDR3 coding sequence is TGTGCCAGCAGCTTAGGTGGACAACTCCCCTACGAGCAGTACTTC. Translation: CASSLGGQLPYEQYF.

This chain connects TRBV6-5 to TRBJ2-7, with 8 nucleotides matching TRBD2. This CDR3 is built from 15 residues. The V gene end was trimmed by 2 bases and the J gene end by 2 bases; junction bases not matched to a gene: 5. The germline CDR1 and CDR2 sequences are MNHEY and SVGAGI. In DNA form, the CDR3 reads TGTGCCAGCAGTTACGGAAGCGGGGGAACCTACGAGCAGTACTTC. It is translated as CASSYGSGGTYEQYF.

This rearrangement joins TRBV18 to TRBJ2-7, with D unresolved. This CDR3 is 13 amino acids long. V was trimmed by 5 bases and J by 0 bases, leaving 8 bases between them. CDR1 is KGHSH, CDR2 LQKENI, per germline. DNA of the CDR3: TGTGCCAGCTCATATACTAACTCCTACGAGCAGTACTTC. Amino acids: CASSYTNSYEQYF. The full variable domain, in which reference TRBV18 and TRBJ2-7 provide the parts outside the CDR3, is NAGVMQNPRHLVRRRGQEARLRCSPMKGHSHVYWYRQLPEEGLKFMVYLQKENIIDESGMPKERFSAEFPKEGPSILRIQQVVRGDSAAYFCASSYTNSYEQYFGPGTRLTVT.

The V and J genes are TRBV2 and TRBJ1-2; 8 bases fit TRBD1. The CDR3 is 13 residues long. V was clipped by 3 bases and J by 7 bases; unmatched bases: 4. CDR1 and CDR2 from the germline V gene are SNHLY and FYNNEI. The CDR3 DNA follows: TGTGCCAGCAGTGACCGGACAGGGCTTGGCTACACCTTC. This encodes CASSDRTGLGYTF.

The chain combines TRBV29-1 with TRBJ2-2; 7 bases agree with TRBD1. Germline assignment: CDR1 SQVTM and CDR2 ANQGSEA. Trimming cost V 4 bases and J 5 bases; bases outside gene matches: 1. The CDR3 is made up of 12 amino acids. CDR3 sequence: CSVGQGTGELFF. Written as DNA, the CDR3 is TGCAGCGTTGGACAGGGAACCGGGGAGCTGTTTTTT.

The rearrangement uses TRBV27 and TRBJ2-5, with a weak D call TRBD2 (5 bases). CDR1 MNHEY and CDR2 SMNVEV come from the germline V gene (reference sequence). The CDR3 extends over 18 amino acids. V lost 0 bases, J lost 4 bases, and 21 bases lay in between. The CDR3 nucleotides read TGTGCCAGCAGTTTATCGTTGTATAGCGCAAATCCGTTAGAGACCCAGTACTTC. Protein: CASSLSLYSANPLETQYF.

The rearrangement joins TRBV11-2 to TRBJ2-3, with 15 bases that match TRBD2. After removal of 4 bases from V and 7 bases from J, the junction contained 3 bases not matched to a gene. CDR1 and CDR2 from the germline V gene are SGHAT and FQNNGV. This CDR3 spans 15 amino acids. The CDR3 here is CASSSGLAGGNTQYF. In DNA form, the CDR3 reads TGTGCCAGCAGCTCGGGACTAGCGGGGGGAAATACGCAGTATTTT.

The J gene is TRBJ2-6, the V gene TRBV7-2, with D unclear. The V gene lost 1 base and the J gene lost 0 bases, with 7 bases spanning the gap. Germline loops: CDR1 SGHTA, CDR2 FQGNSA. This CDR3 comprises 16 residues. The CDR3 region is CASSLDQISGANVLTF. CDR3 in DNA: TGTGCCAGCAGCTTAGATCAGATCTCTGGGGCCAACGTCCTGACTTTC.

This chain connects TRBV2 to TRBJ2-2; D uncertain. In germline, CDR1 is SNHLY, CDR2 FYNNEI. CDR3 length equals 13 residues. V was trimmed by 6 bases and J by 5 bases, leaving 10 bases between them. The CDR3 is CASRPARTGELFF. For the CDR3, the DNA is TGTGCCAGCAGGCCGGCGCGGACCGGGGAGCTGTTTTTT.

This clone was seen only once. The J gene is TRBJ2-7, the V gene TRBV7-2; the match to TRBD1 covers 11 bases. In germline, CDR1 is SGHTA, CDR2 FQGNSA. Trimming at V came to 4 bases and at J to 7 bases, leaving 6 bases not matched to a gene. This CDR3 comprises 14 residues. The CDR3 sequence: CASSWDRGAWEQYF. The CDR3 DNA reads TGTGCCAGCAGCTGGGACAGGGGGGCCTGGGAGCAGTACTTC.

V usage is TRBV6-5 and J usage is TRBJ1-5; D gene ambiguous. There are 14 residues in the CDR3. Germline CDR1 reads MNHEY; CDR2 reads SVGAGI. V was clipped by 6 bases and J by 2 bases, with 11 bases between them. This CDR3 is CASSGLAGNQPQHF. For the CDR3, the DNA is TGTGCCAGCAGCGGTTTAGCGGGCAATCAGCCCCAGCATTTT.

The genes are TRBV4-3 and TRBJ1-4; 9 nucleotides agree with TRBD1. This CDR3 has 15 amino acids. Germline V gives CDR1 LGHNA, CDR2 YSLEER. The V segment lost 1 base and the J segment 7 bases; nucleotides outside the gene matches: 4. In DNA, the CDR3 is TGCGCCAGCAGCCAAGGGGACAGGGATTTTGAAAAACTGTTTTTT. Its translation is CASSQGDRDFEKLFF.